This is a list of T cell receptor beta chains from one sample in a study of T cell changes during pregnancy in multiple sclerosis. Repertoires were generated with immunoSEQ multiplex PCR, while TCRdb's copy carries only in-frame clones and drops some. Among about 60,000 clones, 90% to 95% were seen once, and the ten largest hold around 0.93%. The sample here was peripheral blood, taken in the first trimester of pregnancy. The receptors come from a female donor with multiple sclerosis, enrolled in a pregnancy study. Each CDR3 is given with its conserved first and last residue. Fields, in order: clone size, D gene, CDR3 length, V gene, J gene, CDR3 protein, CDR3 DNA. A D gene is named only where the DNA matches it firmly. Size is stated for part of the rows, as once, few or many counts, or as a class when the clone is expanded.

size: NA
D: NA
length: 14
V: TRBV29-1
J: TRBJ2-7
CDR3: CSVELGQGGYEQYF
DNA: TGCAGCGTTGAACTGGGGCAGGGCGGCTACGAGCAGTACTTC

size: NA
D: TRBD1
length: 15
V: TRBV6-5
J: TRBJ1-3
CDR3: CASSYVQGTGNTIYF
DNA: TGTGCCAGCAGTTACGTACAGGGGACTGGAAACACCATATATTTT

size: NA
D: TRBD1
length: 15
V: TRBV4-2
J: TRBJ2-7
CDR3: CASSQNPGGTYEQYF
DNA: TGTGCCAGCAGCCAAAACCCAGGGGGAACCTACGAGCAGTACTTC

size: NA
D: TRBD2
length: 15
V: TRBV6-6
J: TRBJ2-3
CDR3: CASSQERGGSDTQYF
DNA: TGTGCCAGCTCCCAGGAGCGGGGGGGCTCAGATACGCAGTATTTT

size: NA
D: NA
length: 17
V: TRBV7-9
J: TRBJ1-2
CDR3: CASSETLSQGFRGGYTF
DNA: TGTGCCAGCAGCGAGACATTAAGTCAGGGCTTCCGTGGGGGCTACACCTTC

size: few
D: NA
length: 13
V: TRBV7-2
J: TRBJ2-1
CDR3: CASKASGYLEQFF
DNA: TGTGCCAGCAAGGCAAGCGGCTACCTCGAGCAGTTCTTC

size: NA
D: TRBD2
length: 16
V: TRBV11-3
J: TRBJ2-5
CDR3: CASSLGSSGGQETQYF
DNA: TGTGCCAGCAGCTTAGGGTCTAGCGGGGGGCAAGAGACCCAGTACTTC

size: NA
D: NA
length: 14
V: TRBV25-1
J: TRBJ2-7
CDR3: CASSDPQGAYEQYF
DNA: TGTGCCAGCAGTGATCCGCAGGGCGCCTACGAGCAGTACTTC

size: NA
D: NA
length: 12
V: TRBV9
J: TRBJ2-3
CDR3: CASSVPSDTQYF
DNA: TGTGCCAGCAGCGTACCCTCAGATACGCAGTATTTT

size: NA
D: TRBD1
length: 14
V: TRBV4-1
J: TRBJ2-7
CDR3: CASSQRTGDYEQYF
DNA: TGCGCCAGCAGCCAGCGGACAGGGGACTACGAGCAGTACTTC

size: NA
D: TRBD1
length: 15
V: TRBV6-6
J: TRBJ1-3
CDR3: CACKEDGQGAPTIYF
DNA: TGTGCCTGCAAGGAGGATGGACAGGGGGCGCCCACCATATATTTT

size: NA
D: TRBD1
length: 15
V: TRBV6-5
J: TRBJ1-1
CDR3: CASRGAGGSNTEAFF
DNA: TGTGCCAGCAGGGGGGCAGGGGGTTCGAACACTGAAGCTTTCTTT

size: once
D: NA
length: 15
V: TRBV7-7
J: TRBJ2-1
CDR3: CASSAAGNSYNEQFF
DNA: TGTGCCAGCAGCGCGGCAGGGAACTCCTACAATGAGCAGTTCTTC

size: once
D: NA
length: 16
V: TRBV9
J: TRBJ2-1
CDR3: CASSARGAPSIDEQFF
DNA: TGTGCCAGCAGCGCTCGGGGGGCCCCGTCTATCGATGAGCAGTTCTTC

size: NA
D: TRBD1
length: 12
V: TRBV2
J: TRBJ1-2
CDR3: CASSRQGHGYTF
DNA: TGTGCCAGCAGTCGACAGGGGCACGGCTACACCTTC

size: NA
D: NA
length: 14
V: TRBV5-1
J: TRBJ1-1
CDR3: CASSFQEINTEAFF
DNA: TGCGCCAGCAGCTTTCAGGAAATCAACACTGAAGCTTTCTTT

size: NA
D: NA
length: 13
V: TRBV6-5
J: TRBJ1-1
CDR3: CASSYLRSTEAFF
DNA: TGTGCCAGCAGTTACCTCCGGAGCACTGAAGCTTTCTTT

size: NA
D: TRBD1
length: 14
V: TRBV7-3
J: TRBJ1-6
CDR3: CASSIGQGGSPLHF
DNA: TGTGCCAGCAGCATCGGACAGGGGGGATCACCCCTCCACTTT